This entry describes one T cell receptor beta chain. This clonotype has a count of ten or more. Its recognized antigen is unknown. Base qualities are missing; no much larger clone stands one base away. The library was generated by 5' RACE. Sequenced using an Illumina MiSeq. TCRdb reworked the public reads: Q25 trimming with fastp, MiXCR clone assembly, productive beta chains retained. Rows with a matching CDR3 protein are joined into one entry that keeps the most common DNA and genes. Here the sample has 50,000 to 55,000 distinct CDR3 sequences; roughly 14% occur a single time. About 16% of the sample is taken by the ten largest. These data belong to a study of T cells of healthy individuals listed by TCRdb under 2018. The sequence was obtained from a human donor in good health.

The nucleotide sequence reads as follows: TGTGCCAGCAGCTTAACCCAGGATACTAACTATGGCTACACCTTC. The resulting protein is CASSLTQDTNYGYTF. The sequence is built from TRBV5-5 and TRBJ1-2, with the identity of the D gene unclear. From a lookup of the germline V gene (reference sequence), CDR1 and CDR2 are SGHKS and YYEKEE. The germline ends are 11 bases apart after V is trimmed by 2 bases and J by 0 bases. Inclusive of the bounding cysteine and phenylalanine, the CDR3 is 15 residues long. Only the CDR3 DNA stays, 45 bases, in frame from base 1.